Listed below are T cell receptor beta chains from one sample, sequenced in a study of T cell responses to AZD1222 COVID-19 vaccine. TCRdb's table, derived via immunoSEQ multiplex PCR, lists solely in-frame clones and lacks some. The repertoire holds some 130,000 clones, more than 85% seen once, with about 3% in the top ten. The sequences come from peripheral blood, collected on day 0 of AZD1222 vaccination. The receptor set was obtained from an adult in good health. The CDR3 runs from the conserved cysteine through the conserved F or W. The D gene is left open where the match is weak. Size is stated for part of the rows, as once, few or many counts, or as a class when the clone is expanded.

NA	TRBV2	TRBJ1-2	NA	CADTPEGVGSGYTF	TGTGCCGACACTCCCGAGGGGGTTGGATCCGGCTACACCTTC
NA	TRBV12-5	TRBJ2-5	NA	CASGLGGETQYF	TGTGCTAGTGGTTTAGGGGGAGAGACCCAGTACTTC
NA	TRBV5-1	TRBJ2-1	NA	CASSLVPAGEQFF	TGCGCCAGCAGCTTGGTCCCCGCCGGTGAGCAGTTCTTC
TRBD1	TRBV10-3	TRBJ2-7	NA	CAISGTDGQGAGEQYF	TGTGCCATCAGTGGTACGGACGGACAGGGGGCCGGGGAGCAGTACTTC
NA	TRBV11-2	TRBJ1-1	NA	CASSLDRWTEAFF	TGTGCCAGCAGCTTAGATCGGTGGACTGAAGCTTTCTTT
TRBD1	TRBV5-5	TRBJ1-5	NA	CASSRTGGRNQPQHF	TGTGCCAGCAGCCGCACAGGGGGCCGCAATCAGCCCCAGCATTTT
NA	TRBV2	TRBJ1-1	once	CASKYRGLGTEAFF	TGTGCCAGCAAATACAGAGGGTTGGGGACTGAAGCTTTCTTT
TRBD2	TRBV24-1	TRBJ2-1	NA	CATSSGTRVISYNEQFF	TGTGCCACCAGTTCCGGGACTAGAGTCATCTCCTACAATGAGCAGTTCTTC
NA	TRBV19	TRBJ2-7	NA	CASSIVGDTIYEQYF	TGTGCCAGTAGTATAGTAGGGGACACAATCTACGAGCAGTACTTC
NA	TRBV15	TRBJ1-2	NA	CATSEVDGYTF	TGTGCCACCAGCGAAGTGGATGGCTACACCTTC
NA	TRBV6-5	TRBJ1-6	NA	CASSYYNYNSPLHF	TGTGCCAGCAGTTACTACAACTATAATTCACCCCTCCACTTT
TRBD1	TRBV10-3	TRBJ1-3	once	CAISERQGGNTIYF	TGTGCCATCAGTGAGAGACAGGGGGGAAACACCATATATTTT
TRBD1	TRBV4-1	TRBJ2-7	NA	CASSHLGDRTHEQYF	TGCGCCAGCAGCCACCTAGGGGACAGGACCCACGAGCAGTACTTC
NA	TRBV28	TRBJ1-4	NA	CASSLVTTNEKLFF	TGTGCCAGCAGTTTGGTTACAACTAATGAAAAACTGTTTTTT
NA	TRBV29-1	TRBJ2-7	NA	CSVSSLYEQYF	TGCAGCGTTAGCAGCCTCTACGAGCAGTACTTC
TRBD2	TRBV5-4	TRBJ2-7	once	CASSKPGTRYYEQYF	TGTGCCAGCAGCAAGCCCGGGACTAGATACTACGAGCAGTACTTC
TRBD1	TRBV11-2	TRBJ1-3	NA	CASRGTGGNTIYF	TGTGCCAGCAGAGGGACAGGGGGTAACACCATATATTTT
TRBD2	TRBV7-9	TRBJ2-1	NA	CASSLTSGDNEQFF	TGTGCCAGCAGCTTGACTAGCGGGGACAATGAGCAGTTCTTC
NA	TRBV21-1	TRBJ1-5	NA	CASSITTGGAGQPQHF	TGTGCCAGCAGCATCACGACAGGGGGCGCGGGGCAGCCCCAGCATTTT
NA	TRBV5-1	TRBJ2-2	NA	CASSPSGGFTGELFF	TGCGCCAGCAGCCCATCGGGGGGCTTCACCGGGGAGCTGTTTTTT
TRBD2	TRBV4-1	TRBJ2-3	NA	CASSQRGGLGSADTQYF	TGCGCCAGCAGCCAGAGGGGAGGACTAGGTTCGGCAGATACGCAGTATTTT
NA	TRBV12-3/TRBV12-4	TRBJ1-5	NA	CASSFRIHQPQHF	TGTGCCAGCAGTTTCCGGATCCATCAGCCCCAGCATTTT
NA	TRBV9	TRBJ1-2	NA	CASSLTGTPNYGYTF	TGTGCCAGCAGCCTGACCGGGACACCCAACTATGGCTACACCTTC
TRBD1	TRBV7-3	TRBJ1-2	NA	CASSISRGLGYTF	TGTGCCAGCAGCATAAGCAGGGGGCTTGGCTACACCTTC
NA	TRBV11-2	TRBJ1-5	once	CASSLVSGPNQPQHF	TGTGCCAGCAGCTTAGTTTCAGGGCCCAATCAGCCCCAGCATTTT
TRBD1	TRBV5-1	TRBJ2-2	NA	CASSLTGGTGELFF	TGCGCCAGCAGCTTGACAGGGGGGACCGGGGAGCTGTTTTTT
TRBD2	TRBV11-3	TRBJ2-1	NA	CASSLGLAGINEQFF	TGTGCCAGCAGCTTGGGACTAGCGGGGATTAATGAGCAGTTCTTC
NA	TRBV7-9	TRBJ1-1	NA	CASIPYGGRAFF	TGTGCCAGCATCCCCTATGGGGGGAGAGCTTTCTTT
TRBD1	TRBV2	TRBJ1-6	NA	CASSLGTGDNSPLHF	TGTGCCAGCAGCCTAGGGACAGGGGATAATTCACCCCTCCACTTT
TRBD1	TRBV7-3	TRBJ1-6	NA	CASSLLGQGTGSPLHF	TGTGCCAGCAGCTTATTGGGACAGGGGACCGGTTCACCCCTCCACTTT
NA	TRBV9	TRBJ2-1	NA	CASSVEGLGKGEQFF	TGTGCCAGCAGCGTAGAGGGACTCGGTAAAGGTGAGCAGTTCTTC
TRBD1	TRBV30	TRBJ1-1	once	CAWTRAGTVALSTEAFF	TGTGCCTGGACTAGAGCCGGGACAGTAGCTTTAAGCACTGAAGCTTTCTTT
NA	TRBV20-1	TRBJ1-1	few	CSASRDLNTEAFF	TGCAGTGCTAGTCGGGACTTGAACACTGAAGCTTTCTTT
NA	TRBV7-2	TRBJ1-1	once	CATLSPPKGAFF	TGTGCCACCCTGAGCCCCCCGAAAGGGGCTTTCTTT
NA	TRBV2	TRBJ1-1	NA	CASRPTQGFAEAFF	TGTGCCAGCAGACCAACCCAGGGGTTCGCTGAAGCTTTCTTT
NA	TRBV28	TRBJ1-2	NA	CASSKTLLGYTF	TGTGCCAGCAGTAAAACTCTACTTGGCTACACCTTC
NA	TRBV12-5	TRBJ2-7	NA	CASGSTAGSSYEQYF	TGTGCTAGTGGTTCCACGGCAGGGTCCTCCTACGAGCAGTACTTC
TRBD1	TRBV3-1/TRBV3-2	TRBJ1-6	NA	CASSPNRGRSSPLHF	TGTGCCAGCAGCCCGAACAGGGGGCGAAGTTCACCCCTCCACTTT
TRBD1	TRBV27	TRBJ1-3	once	CASSPLIPGQAGNTIYF	TGTGCCAGCAGCCCCTTAATTCCGGGACAGGCTGGAAACACCATATATTTT
NA	TRBV18	TRBJ2-7	once	CASSPPGSSYEQYF	TGTGCCAGCTCACCACCGGGCAGCTCCTACGAGCAGTACTTC
NA	TRBV27	TRBJ1-6	NA	CASSLGAASPLHF	TGTGCCAGCAGTTTAGGAGCGGCTTCACCCCTCCACTTT
NA	TRBV20-1	TRBJ1-2	NA	CSASRIPQALGVDYTF	TGCAGTGCTAGTAGGATACCGCAGGCTCTTGGGGTTGACTACACCTTC
TRBD2	TRBV9	TRBJ2-7	NA	CASSPTSGFHSYEQYF	TGTGCCAGCAGCCCGACTAGCGGGTTTCACTCCTACGAGCAGTACTTC
NA	TRBV7-2	TRBJ2-3	NA	CASSYPRDTQYF	TGTGCCAGCAGCTACCCTCGGGATACGCAGTATTTT
NA	TRBV6-5	TRBJ2-1	NA	CASSPQEGGTEQFF	TGTGCCAGCAGTCCTCAAGAGGGGGGTACCGAGCAGTTCTTC
TRBD1	TRBV6-2/TRBV6-3	TRBJ1-6	NA	CASSYSIIRGLSPLHF	TGTGCCAGCAGTTACTCGATCATAAGGGGGCTTTCACCCCTCCACTTT
TRBD1	TRBV5-1	TRBJ1-1	NA	CASSLGTGSFF	TGCGCCAGCAGCCTGGGGACAGGGTCTTTCTTT
NA	TRBV14	TRBJ2-1	NA	CASSRDPSYNEQFF	TGTGCCAGCAGCCGGGACCCATCCTACAATGAGCAGTTCTTC
TRBD2	TRBV6-2/TRBV6-3	TRBJ2-1	few	CASSYGTSGGSEQFF	TGTGCCAGCAGTTACGGGACTAGCGGGGGTTCTGAGCAGTTCTTC
TRBD1	TRBV4-1	TRBJ1-2	NA	CASSQGAGTGIGYGYTF	TGCGCCAGCAGCCAAGGGGCCGGGACAGGGATAGGCTATGGCTACACCTTC
NA	TRBV5-4	TRBJ1-2	few	CASSLGFGSNYGYTF	TGTGCCAGCAGCCTTGGTTTCGGGTCTAACTATGGCTACACCTTC
NA	TRBV27	TRBJ2-2	NA	CASRSGGTGELFF	TGTGCCAGCCGCTCCGGTGGGACCGGGGAGCTGTTTTTT
TRBD1	TRBV5-6	TRBJ1-2	NA	CASRAGQGFLYGYTF	TGTGCCAGCAGGGCGGGACAGGGGTTTCTCTATGGCTACACCTTC